This T cell receptor (beta chain) was identified in a study of cytomegalovirus exposure and HLA in healthy donors. Overall study results and limits: A later analysis showed TCR association rates differing by HLA locus, peaking at DRB1 and lowest at HLA-C.

Unmatched junction bases numbered 1, after V lost 7 bases and J lost 1 base. The CDR3 is 11 residues long. Germline CDR1 reads DFQATT; CDR2 reads SNEGSKA (reference sequence). Researchers ran the PCR with 60 Vbeta and 13 Jbeta primers. Using immunoSEQ multiplex PCR, the repertoire was profiled, and TCRdb retains in-frame clones only, with some absent. This table has about 180,000 clones, roughly 79% appearing once. Concerning this clone itself: The antigen is unknown.

The material sequenced was PBMCs. This TCR was sampled from a woman aged 45-60 years in good health and CMV-seropositive. The J gene is TRBJ2-7, the V gene TRBV20-1; 7 positions agree with TRBD1. The CDR3 loop is CSVTGSYEQYF. The CDR3 DNA is TGCAGTGTGACAGGGTCCTACGAGCAGTACTTC.